The source of this TCR beta chain is a study of blood T cell repertoires in COVID-19. The assay was immunoSEQ multiplex PCR, and TCRdb's table has in-frame clones only and misses some. The repertoire holds over 200,000 clones, with about 88% as singletons. From germline, CDR1 is KGHSH and CDR2 LQKENI. The CDR3 has 13 amino acids. Trimming removed 5 bases at V and 6 bases at J, with 13 bases between. This chain uses TRBV18 with TRBJ1-1; TRBD1 might be the D (5 bases). The source of this sequence is a man aged 55 to 70 who had recovered from COVID-19. The sample was peripheral blood. CDR3 sequence: CASSAQGNAEAFF. The CDR3 bases are TGTGCCAGCTCAGCCCAGGGCAACGCTGAAGCTTTCTTT. The variable domain in full, with the rest retrieved from reference TRBV18 and TRBJ1-1, is NAGVMQNPRHLVRRRGQEARLRCSPMKGHSHVYWYRQLPEEGLKFMVYLQKENIIDESGMPKERFSAEFPKEGPSILRIQQVVRGDSAAYFCASSAQGNAEAFFGQGTRLTVV.